This entry features one TCR beta chain sequence. Its cognate antigen is unknown. The CDR3 totals 13 residues. Germline V gives CDR1 MNHEY, CDR2 SVGAGI. Between the trimmed V and J ends, which lost 2 bases and 1 base, there was a span of 4 bases. The data were taken from a study of cytomegalovirus exposure and HLA in healthy donors. At the level of the study: Assignment to the Caucasian-associated ancestry cluster applied to around four fifths of the 350 to 500 genotyped donors.

Whole-study results and caveats: In a later analysis, 16,951 TCR beta sequences were associated with HLA alleles at 0.05 false discovery rate. For TCR beta chains, V- and J-gene trimming was later linked to a missense DCLRE1C variant. In a later analysis, HLA-associated beta chains showed higher expansion and lower generation probabilities than comparable chains.

Vbeta (60) and Jbeta (13) primers were used in the PCR. Produced via immunoSEQ multiplex PCR; TCRdb's table is partial and in-frame only. The table shows 150,000 to 200,000 clones, with 75% to 90% occurring only once. The chain employs TRBV6-5 and TRBJ2-3; D is unclear. Sequencing was done on a sample of PBMCs. The TCR sequence derives from a boy aged 2 to 10 in good health and CMV-seronegative. The CDR3 is CASSYEGTDTQYF. In DNA form, the CDR3 reads TGTGCCAGCAGTTACGAGGGCACAGATACGCAGTATTTT.